This T cell receptor beta chain was sequenced in a study of blood T cell repertoires in COVID-19 (dated by TCRdb to the early 2020s). In terms of the full investigation: Samples covering the acute and convalescent phases of COVID-19 were provided by collaborators in the United States, Italy and Spain. Samples came from the ongoing ImmuneRACE study (first 160 participants) plus 1,254 subjects from 6 global collaborators. Deeply sampled blood TCRbeta repertoires from subjects exposed to, actively infected with, or recovered from COVID-19 were included in the dataset. Where HLA class I and class II types were available, the types were taken from metadata supplied by the sample provider, not from assay-based typing. The sample metadata nearly always contained a de-identified subject ID, COVID-19 status, age in years and sex. The prospective study material was composed of cDNA or gDNA derived from T cells, B-cell-depleted T cells, or PBMCs. The repertoires were released in a freely available public database meant as a resource for research on the immune response to SARS-CoV-2.

A second Seattle source provided samples from volunteer blood donors who had recovered from COVID-19. Collaborating institutions collected whole blood in K2EDTA tubes following their own protocols. For TCRbeta analysis, collaborators shipped samples as frozen whole blood, isolated PBMCs, or DNA extracted from either of those sample types. The CDR1 and CDR2 encoded by the germline V gene are MNHEY and SVGAGI. The CDR3, cysteine through phenylalanine, is 12 amino acids long. The kept DNA is CDR3 alone, 36 bases in frame from the first base. The germline V end is reduced by 4 bases and the J end by 10 bases; junction bases left unmatched: 6. This clone was counted once. The clone's antigen remains unknown. Per-nucleotide qualities are absent, and no much larger clonotype sits a single base away. TCRbeta CDR3 regions were amplified from genomic DNA by means of the immunoSEQ Assay, a bias-controlled multiplex PCR. From the authors' description of their analysis: Nucleated cell counts per sample were estimated from amplification of reference gene primers within the assay. Sequence reads were collapsed and filtered to measure the absolute abundance of every unique TCRbeta CDR3 rearrangement. Productive Simpson clonality was computed per sample as the square root of Simpson's diversity index over productive rearrangements. TCRdb re-hosts the immuneACCESS table, in-frame sequences only. Its copies lack some clones; in the studies checked, an unresolved V gene accounts for under half of them, and the cause for the rest is not known. That table supplies the V and J calls and clone size; D and trimming were determined from the DNA. This sample has some 350,000 clones in its table, and approximately 89% of those were observed once. Less than 3.5% of the sample goes to the ten largest clones.

Study-level results and caveats: Clinical and demographic metadata were provided uncurated, with the amount varying by source and participant.

The rearrangement joined TRBV6-5 to TRBJ1-2; the junction holds 7 bases that match TRBD1. Sample: peripheral blood. The receptor comes from a woman under 30 who had recovered from COVID-19. Here the CDR3 is given as CASSSTGNDYTF. The DNA sequence is given as TGTGCCAGCAGTTCGACAGGGAATGACTACACCTTC.